This TCR beta chain is from a study of shared clonotypes between healthy human individuals (dated by TCRdb to 2019 to 2021). For context, the study as a whole: Two women and a few men aged 18 to 49 years were included in the cohort. For each donor, three plates each were used for CD4 naive and CD4 memory, two plates were used for CD8 naive, and one plate was used for CD8 memory. The study deeply sequenced blood TCR repertoires of several healthy adults to estimate repertoire size and the extent of clonotype sharing between individuals. To increase sequencing depth and limit assay-specific biases, different laboratories used diverse techniques to prepare libraries and sequence TCR repertoires. Each donor's leukapheresis produced roughly between roughly 0.85 and 10 billion PBMCs.

Using the deep immunoSEQ assay, TCR CDR3 regions were amplified from genomic DNA by multiplex PCR. For each cell subset, the extracted genomic DNA was distributed evenly across all wells of several immunoSEQ 96-well plates, and each plate served as one replicate. Each replicate PCR for sorted subsets received 200 ng genomic DNA, equal to tens of thousands of T cell genomes. The purified libraries were quantified using a Qubit 3.0 fluorometer, sized with a Bioanalyzer 2100, and then quantified again using the KAPA Library Quantification kit. Every immunoSEQ 96-well plate was sequenced on a dedicated single-read 150-cycle Illumina NextSeq 550 flow cell. The study's own analysis went as follows. Because the immunoSEQ output included only junctional sequences and no quality scores, the filtering could not be the same as the filtering used for full-length reads. Sequences were annotated with PyIR, a Python wrapper for IgBLAST v1.9, using IMGT germline references to assign V/J genes and CDR3. Any read was removed if the V/J assignment was weak (E-value above 1e-6), the CDR3 was missing, or the read contained stop codons, out-of-frame junctions, or ambiguous translated residues. V3J clonotypes were defined by identical inferred V gene, J gene, and CDR3 amino acid sequence. To compute the percentage overlap between repertoires, the number of shared unique clonotypes was divided by the size of the smaller repertoire. Richness of each repertoire was evaluated using RTK rarefaction, the Chao1 estimator, and Recon v2.1 estimates of unobserved clonotypes. Generation probabilities were computed with OLGA for all TCRbeta clonotypes obtained by the gDNA method from several donors. TCRdb provides this immuneACCESS table in a form limited to in-frame rearrangements. Some clones are lacking; in checked studies, under half of them reflect an unresolved V gene, and why the rest are absent is not known. V and J calls and clone size come straight from that table; D and trimming were deduced from the DNA. For this sample there are about 1 million clones; 75% appear just once. The leading ten clones occupy over 1.3% of the sample.

Broad study findings and their caveats: Rarefaction of sorted-subset datasets indicated incomplete sequencing despite the large sequencing depth. Only blood was sampled, and tissue TCR repertoires likely differ from those in blood. Clonotypes shared by all four sorted-subset donors showed higher generation probabilities than non-shared clonotypes. Based on pairwise subsampling, the degree of clonotype sharing among donors was expected to be affected by sequencing depth. Roughly 5.2% of naive CD4, 3.5% of naive CD8, approximately 2.2% of memory CD4, and about 0.4% of memory CD8 clonotypes were shared across several donors. Because the study included a small number of donors, the genetic and exposure-history diversity represented was limited. Naive subsets generally had larger estimated clonotype richness than memory subsets.

The CDR3 sequence holds 11 residues, the cysteine and phenylalanine included. Only CDR3 DNA is held: 33 bases, read in frame from base 1. The V and J ends are trimmed by 0 bases and 5 bases, leaving 4 bases between them. CDR1 and CDR2 are drawn from the germline V gene (reference sequence): GTSNPN, SVGIG. As for this clone: What antigen it recognizes has not been identified. Base-call qualities are not available, and no considerably larger clone is one nucleotide away. The sample holds other DNA sequences that translate to the same CDR3.

Healthy HIV-negative adults with no recently reported acute infections or vaccinations were included as donors. Every donor was a Caucasian adult living in Nashville, Tennessee, USA. CD4+ T cells were enriched by magnetic negative selection; naive cells were then positively selected on CD45RA, and the negative fraction formed the memory subset. Blood was obtained by leukapheresis, after which PBMCs were separated by Ficoll-Histopaque density gradient centrifugation and cryopreserved in liquid nitrogen vapor phase. Analytical flow cytometry was used to check the purity and quantity of every magnetically sorted T cell population. Genomic DNA was isolated from every sorted fraction and measured by UV absorbance on a Nanodrop 2000c.

Sequencing was carried out using memory CD4+ T cells sorted from blood. The meaning of the sample's cell subset or site label: CD45RA-negative fraction. The receptor was derived from a man between 18 and 29 years old in good health. This sequence uses TRBV30 and TRBJ2-5, with the D segment identity uncertain. The CDR3 amino acid sequence is: CAWSVKETQYF. The sequenced DNA is TGTGCCTGGAGTGTAAAGGAGACCCAGTACTTC.